Sequencing of this T cell receptor (beta chain) was carried out in a study of monozygotic twins with inflammatory bowel disease. Study-wide results and limits: Resolution of different T cell subtypes was not achieved.

Each of the TCR libraries took approximately 3,200 ng of total RNA. Via template switching, UMIs carrying a 6-nucleotide sample barcode were introduced. cDNA encoding TCRalpha and TCRbeta underwent two nested PCRs of roughly 16 and 10 cycles, each of which was followed by bead purification. TCRdb reprocessed the 5' RACE reads and keeps a single row for each CDR3 protein, giving no DNA. The sample holds over 150,000 distinct CDR3 sequences. As for this clonotype: Its antigen is currently unknown.

CDR1 and CDR2 from the germline V gene are MNHEY and SVGEGT. There are 16 residues in the CDR3. This receptor was identified in a human donor with ulcerative colitis or Crohn's disease, or a healthy co-twin of an affected twin (not recorded which). The J gene is TRBJ2-1, the V gene TRBV6-2 or TRBV6-3; TCRdb gives TRBD1 as the D gene, but with no DNA this cannot be confirmed. Sequencing used blood. The chain's CDR3 is CASSSMGRQGGDEQFF.